This TCR beta chain comes out of a study of shared clonotypes between healthy human individuals. Overall study: A couple of women and a few men aged 18 to 49 made up the donors. Three CD4 naive, three CD4 memory, two CD8 naive and one CD8 memory plate were used per donor. Regarding the study as a whole: Among donors, clonotype sharing was expected to be affected by sequencing depth. About 5% of naive CD4 clonotypes were shared across a few donors.

CD45RO-negative, CCR7-positively selected cells formed the naive CD8 fraction, excluding terminally differentiated effector memory CD45RA+ cells. CDR1 is SGHDN and CDR2 is FVKESK in the germline V gene. The trim removed 4 bases at V and 4 bases at J, leaving 2 bases unmatched. This CDR3 has 13 amino acids. TCRdb's copy holds only in-frame clones and misses some; the assay was immunoSEQ multiplex PCR. Counted here are a few million clones, just over 90% occurring once; the ten biggest clones make up about 1.6%. Remarks on this clone: Its antigen remains unknown.

The specimen sequenced was naive CD8+ T cells from PBMCs. V is TRBV14 and J is TRBJ1-2, with 8 bases matching TRBD1. The sequence came from a man aged 18 to 30 in good health. Some clones in this sample may be carry-over from other donors' samples. CDR3 loop: CASSLGQGYGYTF. CDR3 nucleotide sequence: TGTGCCAGCAGCCTAGGACAGGGCTATGGCTACACCTTC.